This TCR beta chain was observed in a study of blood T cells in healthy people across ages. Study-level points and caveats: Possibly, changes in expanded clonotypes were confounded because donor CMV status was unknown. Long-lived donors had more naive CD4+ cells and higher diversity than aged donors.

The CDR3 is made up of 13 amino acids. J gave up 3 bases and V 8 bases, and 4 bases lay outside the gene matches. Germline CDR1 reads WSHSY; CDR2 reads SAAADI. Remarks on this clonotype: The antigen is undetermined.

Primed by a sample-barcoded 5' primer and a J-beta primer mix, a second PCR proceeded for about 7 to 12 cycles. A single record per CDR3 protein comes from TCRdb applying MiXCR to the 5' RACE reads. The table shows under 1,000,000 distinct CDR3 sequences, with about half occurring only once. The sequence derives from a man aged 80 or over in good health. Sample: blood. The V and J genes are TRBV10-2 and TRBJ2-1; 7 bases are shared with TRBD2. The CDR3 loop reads CASAGAGYNEQFF. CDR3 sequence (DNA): TGCGCCAGCGCGGGAGCTGGCTACAATGAGCAGTTCTTC.